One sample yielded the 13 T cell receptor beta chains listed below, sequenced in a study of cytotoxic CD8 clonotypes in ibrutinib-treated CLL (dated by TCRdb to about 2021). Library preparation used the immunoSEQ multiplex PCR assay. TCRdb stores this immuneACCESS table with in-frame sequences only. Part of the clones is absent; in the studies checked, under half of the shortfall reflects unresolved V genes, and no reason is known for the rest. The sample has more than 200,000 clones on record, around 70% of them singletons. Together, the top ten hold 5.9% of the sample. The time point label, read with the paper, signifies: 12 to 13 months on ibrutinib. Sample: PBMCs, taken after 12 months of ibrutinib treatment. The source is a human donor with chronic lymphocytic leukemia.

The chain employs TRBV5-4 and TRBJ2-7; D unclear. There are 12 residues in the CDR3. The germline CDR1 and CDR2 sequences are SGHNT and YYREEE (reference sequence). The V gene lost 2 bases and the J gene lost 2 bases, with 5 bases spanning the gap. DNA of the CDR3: TGTGCCAGCAGCTTCAACACCTACGAGCAGTACTTC. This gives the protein CASSFNTYEQYF.

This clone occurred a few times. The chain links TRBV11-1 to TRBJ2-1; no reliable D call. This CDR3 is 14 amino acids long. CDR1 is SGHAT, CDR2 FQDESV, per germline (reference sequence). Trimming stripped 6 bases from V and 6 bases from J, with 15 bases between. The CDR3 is CASSKLLVSNEQFF. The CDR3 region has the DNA TGTGCCAGCAGTAAACTACTTGTTAGCAATGAGCAGTTCTTC.

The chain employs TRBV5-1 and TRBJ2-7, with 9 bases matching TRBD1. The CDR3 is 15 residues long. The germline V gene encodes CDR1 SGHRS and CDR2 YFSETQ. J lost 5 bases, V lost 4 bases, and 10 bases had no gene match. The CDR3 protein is CASSRDAGQGNEQYF. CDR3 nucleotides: TGCGCCAGCAGCCGAGATGCGGGACAGGGAAACGAGCAGTACTTC.

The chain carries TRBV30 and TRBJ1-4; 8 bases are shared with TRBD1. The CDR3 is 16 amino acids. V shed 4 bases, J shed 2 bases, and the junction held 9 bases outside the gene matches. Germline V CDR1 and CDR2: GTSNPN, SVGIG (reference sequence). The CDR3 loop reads CAWTRRDRSTNEKLFF. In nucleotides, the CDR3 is TGTGCCTGGACCCGCCGGGACAGGAGCACTAATGAAAAACTGTTTTTT.

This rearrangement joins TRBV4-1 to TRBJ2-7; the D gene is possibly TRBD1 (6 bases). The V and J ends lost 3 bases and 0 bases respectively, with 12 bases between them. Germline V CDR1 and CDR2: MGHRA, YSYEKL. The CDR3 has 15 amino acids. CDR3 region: CASSQGRDISYEQYF. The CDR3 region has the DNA TGCGCCAGCAGCCAGGGCCGGGACATCTCCTACGAGCAGTACTTC.

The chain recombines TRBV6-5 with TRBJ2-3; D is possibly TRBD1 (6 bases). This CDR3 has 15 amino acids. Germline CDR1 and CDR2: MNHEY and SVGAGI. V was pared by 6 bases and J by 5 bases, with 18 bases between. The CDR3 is CASSLSDRSIDTQYF. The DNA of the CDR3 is TGTGCCAGCAGCCTATCGGACAGATCGATAGATACGCAGTATTTT.

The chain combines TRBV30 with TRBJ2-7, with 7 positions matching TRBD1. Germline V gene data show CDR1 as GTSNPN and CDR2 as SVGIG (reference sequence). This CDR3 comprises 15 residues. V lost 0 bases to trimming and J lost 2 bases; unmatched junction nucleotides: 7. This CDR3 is CAWSVHEGAAYEQYF. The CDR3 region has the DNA TGTGCCTGGAGTGTACACGAGGGGGCGGCCTACGAGCAGTACTTC.

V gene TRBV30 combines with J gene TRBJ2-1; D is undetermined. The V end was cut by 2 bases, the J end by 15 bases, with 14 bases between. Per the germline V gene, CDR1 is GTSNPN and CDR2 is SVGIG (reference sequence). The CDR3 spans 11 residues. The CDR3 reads CAWSIHLGLFF. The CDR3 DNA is TGTGCCTGGAGTATCCATCTAGGTCTGTTCTTC.

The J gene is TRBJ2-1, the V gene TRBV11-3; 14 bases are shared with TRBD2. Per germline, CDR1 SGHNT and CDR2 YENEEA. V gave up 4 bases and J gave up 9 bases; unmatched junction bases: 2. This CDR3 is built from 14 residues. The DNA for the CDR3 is TGTGCCAGCAGCTCCGGACTAGCGGGAGGTGAGCAGTTCTTC. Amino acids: CASSSGLAGGEQFF.

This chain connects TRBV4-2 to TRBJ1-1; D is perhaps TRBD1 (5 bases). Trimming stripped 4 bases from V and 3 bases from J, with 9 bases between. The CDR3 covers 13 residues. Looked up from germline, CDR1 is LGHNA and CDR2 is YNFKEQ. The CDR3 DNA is TGTGCCAGCAGCCCCGACAGCTACACTGAAGCTTTCTTT. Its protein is CASSPDSYTEAFF.

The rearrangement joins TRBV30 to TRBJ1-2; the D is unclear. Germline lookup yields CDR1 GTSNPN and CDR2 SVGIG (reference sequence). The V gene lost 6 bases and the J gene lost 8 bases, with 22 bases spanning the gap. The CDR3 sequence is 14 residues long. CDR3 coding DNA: TGTGCCTGCCCCGTTTGGGGAGCGGCGGGAGGCTACACCTTC. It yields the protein CACPVWGAAGGYTF. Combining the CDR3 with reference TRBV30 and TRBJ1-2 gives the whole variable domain SQTIHQWPATLVQPVGSPLSLECTVEGTSNPNLYWYRQAAGRGLQLLFYSVGIGQISSEVPQNLSASRPQDRQFILSSKKLLLSDSGFYLCACPVWGAAGGYTFGSGTRLTVV.

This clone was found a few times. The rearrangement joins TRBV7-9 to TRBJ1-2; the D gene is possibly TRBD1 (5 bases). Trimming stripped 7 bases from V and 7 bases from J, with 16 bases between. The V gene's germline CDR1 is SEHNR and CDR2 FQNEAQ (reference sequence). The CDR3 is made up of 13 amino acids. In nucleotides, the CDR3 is TGTGCCAGCACCCGCAGGGACTCGGGTGGCTACACCTTC. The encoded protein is CASTRRDSGGYTF.

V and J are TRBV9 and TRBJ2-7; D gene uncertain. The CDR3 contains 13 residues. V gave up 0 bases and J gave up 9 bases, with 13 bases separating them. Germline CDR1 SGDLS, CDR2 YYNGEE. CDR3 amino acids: CASSVDSLLPQYF. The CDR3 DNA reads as TGTGCCAGCAGCGTAGACTCGCTACTCCCGCAGTACTTC.